This TCR beta chain originates from a study of blood T cells in healthy people across ages. PBMCs, at least 6.5 million per sample, were isolated. With V trimmed by 5 bases and J by 5 bases, 11 bases remained unmatched. Looked up from germline, CDR1 is SEHNR and CDR2 is FQNEAQ (reference sequence). The CDR3 has 16 amino acids. PCR was performed a second time for roughly 7 to 11 cycles using a sample-barcoded 5' primer and a J-beta primer mix. TCRdb used MiXCR to reprocess the 5' RACE reads, holding one entry per CDR3 protein. The data show hundreds of thousands of distinct CDR3 sequences, with about 28% seen just once and 17% held by the top ten. Study outcomes and limitations: The diversity estimates, figures obtained from one million T cells, were considered underestimates. Shifts in expanded clonotypes may have been confounded by donor CMV status, which was unknown.

This clonotype was seen a handful of times. Its antigen remains unidentified. The rearrangement joins TRBV7-9 to TRBJ1-4; 7 bases fit TRBD1. Sequences were obtained from blood. This TCR was recovered from an elderly woman in good health. Here the CDR3 reads CASSHPVGTANEKLFF. Written as DNA, the CDR3 is TGTGCCAGCAGCCATCCCGTTGGGACAGCGAATGAAAAACTGTTTTTT.